This T cell receptor (beta chain) was sequenced for a study of cytomegalovirus exposure and HLA in healthy donors. Study as a whole: The approximately 110 validation repertoires used a platform that matched the one used for the roughly 700 first-cohort repertoires, as a later analysis reported. Study findings and constraints: Among TCR sequences, most were rare, though some public TCRs appeared in many donors.

Germline CDR1 is MNHNY and CDR2 is SVGAGI (reference sequence). J was trimmed by 5 bases and V by 0 bases; bases with no gene match: 6. CDR3 length: 16 residues. Remarks on this clone: Antigen specificity is unknown.

Sequencing used immunoSEQ multiplex PCR; TCRdb keeps in-frame clones, though not all of them. Of roughly 76,000 clones in the sample, about 93% were seen once. Sequenced sample: PBMCs. The rearrangement uses TRBV6-6 and TRBJ1-5; 8 positions agree with TRBD1. The clonotype originates from a man between 18 and 29 years old in good health and CMV-seropositive. CDR3 amino acids: CASSYSGQGADQPQHF. For the CDR3, the DNA is TGTGCCAGCAGTTACTCGGGCCAGGGGGCGGATCAGCCCCAGCATTTT.